These 5 T cell receptor beta chains were sequenced from one sample in a study of control samples from healthy donors and cancer patients. Sequencing was performed with immunoSEQ multiplex PCR; in TCRdb, only in-frame clones are kept and a portion is missing. The data show about 96,000 clones, more than 85% seen once. Material: blood. The source is a man in his late teens or twenties in good health.

This chain connects TRBV7-8 to TRBJ1-1; no clear D gene. Per the germline V gene, CDR1 is SGHVS and CDR2 is FQNEAQ. The CDR3 is 12 amino acids. Deletions cut 7 bases from V and 0 bases from J, with 6 bases between. For the CDR3, the DNA is TGTGCCAGCAACCGGCTGAACACTGAAGCTTTCTTT. Encoded protein: CASNRLNTEAFF.

V is TRBV15 and J is TRBJ1-6, with 9 bases aligning to TRBD1. Unmatched junction bases numbered 17, after V lost 6 bases and J lost 14 bases. The CDR3 has 16 residues. Germline V gene sequence: CDR1 LNHNV, CDR2 YYDKDF (reference sequence). The CDR3 region is CATSSKTGTGMRALHF. In DNA, the CDR3 is TGTGCCACCAGTTCTAAAACCGGGACAGGGATGAGGGCCCTCCACTTT.

This clone was found once. The chain combines TRBV7-2 with TRBJ1-1; a weak D match, TRBD1 (5 bases). CDR3 length: 15 amino acids. The V gene's germline CDR1 is SGHTA and CDR2 FQGNSA. Trimming took 4 bases from V and 5 from J, leaving 17 bases between them. CDR3 in DNA: TGTGCCAGCAGCTCCCTCCCCGGGGGGGATACTGAAGCTTTCTTT. Amino acids: CASSSLPGGDTEAFF.

The chain combines TRBV4-3 with TRBJ2-6, with D perhaps matching TRBD1 or TRBD2 (6 bases each). V was trimmed by 0 bases and J by 0 bases, leaving 18 bases between them. Germline-derived CDR1 and CDR2 are LGHNA and YSLEER. The CDR3 extends over 20 amino acids. Here the CDR3 reads CASSQDSAEGGFSGANVLTF. CDR3 sequence (DNA): TGCGCCAGCAGCCAAGATTCCGCGGAGGGGGGCTTCTCTGGGGCCAACGTCCTGACTTTC.

This rearrangement joins TRBV7-8 to TRBJ2-7; 10 bases line up with TRBD1. CDR3 length: 14 residues. Trimming cost V 4 bases and J 3 bases; bases outside gene matches: 3. Germline values: CDR1 SGHVS, CDR2 FQNEAQ. CDR3 DNA: TGTGCCAGCAGCTCCGGGACAGGGGACTACGAGCAGTACTTC. It specifies CASSSGTGDYEQYF.